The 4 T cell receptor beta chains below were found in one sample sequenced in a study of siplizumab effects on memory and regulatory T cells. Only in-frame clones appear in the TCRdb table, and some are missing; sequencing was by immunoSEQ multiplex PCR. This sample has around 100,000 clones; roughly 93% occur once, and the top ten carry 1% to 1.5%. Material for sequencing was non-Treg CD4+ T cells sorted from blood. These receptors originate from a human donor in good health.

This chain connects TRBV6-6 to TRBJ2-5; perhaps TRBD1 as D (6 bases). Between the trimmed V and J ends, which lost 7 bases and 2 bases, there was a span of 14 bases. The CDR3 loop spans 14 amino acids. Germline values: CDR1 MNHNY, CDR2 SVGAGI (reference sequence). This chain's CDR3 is CASKPDSRQETQYF. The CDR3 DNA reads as TGTGCCAGCAAGCCGGACAGCCGGCAAGAGACCCAGTACTTC.

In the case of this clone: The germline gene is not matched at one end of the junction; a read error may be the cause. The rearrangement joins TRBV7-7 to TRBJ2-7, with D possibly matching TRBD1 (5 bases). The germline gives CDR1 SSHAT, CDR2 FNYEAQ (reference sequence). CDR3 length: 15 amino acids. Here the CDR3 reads CASSPKGAGSYEQYF. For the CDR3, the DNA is TGTGCTAGCAGCCCTAAAGGGGCTGGTTCCTACGAGCAGTACTTC.

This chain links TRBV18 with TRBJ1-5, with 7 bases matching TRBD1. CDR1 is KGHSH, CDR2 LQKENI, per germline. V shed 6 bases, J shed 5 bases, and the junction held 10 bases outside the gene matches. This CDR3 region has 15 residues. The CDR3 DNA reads TGTGCCAGCTCCCGACAGGGTTTTTTCGATCAGCCCCAGCATTTT. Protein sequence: CASSRQGFFDQPQHF.

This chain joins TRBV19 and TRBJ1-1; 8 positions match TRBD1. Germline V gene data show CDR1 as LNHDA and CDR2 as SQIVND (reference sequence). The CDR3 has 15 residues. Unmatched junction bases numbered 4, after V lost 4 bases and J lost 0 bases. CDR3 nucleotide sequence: TGTGCCAGTAGTACGCCGGGACAGGTGAACACTGAAGCTTTCTTT. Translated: CASSTPGQVNTEAFF.